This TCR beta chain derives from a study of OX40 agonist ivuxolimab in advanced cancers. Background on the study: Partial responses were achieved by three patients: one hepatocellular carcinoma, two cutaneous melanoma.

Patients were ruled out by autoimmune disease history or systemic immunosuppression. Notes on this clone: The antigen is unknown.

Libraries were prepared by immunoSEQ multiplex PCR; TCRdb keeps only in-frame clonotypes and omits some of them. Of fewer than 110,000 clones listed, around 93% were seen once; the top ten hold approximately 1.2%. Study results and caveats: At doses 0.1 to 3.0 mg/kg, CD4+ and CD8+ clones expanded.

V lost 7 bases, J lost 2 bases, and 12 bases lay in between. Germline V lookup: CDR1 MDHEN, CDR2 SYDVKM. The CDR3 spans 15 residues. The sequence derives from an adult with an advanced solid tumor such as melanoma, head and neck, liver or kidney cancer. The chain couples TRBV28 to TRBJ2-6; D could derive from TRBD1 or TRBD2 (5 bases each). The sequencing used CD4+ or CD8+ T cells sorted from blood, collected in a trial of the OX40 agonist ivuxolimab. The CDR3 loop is CASTLRGPGANVLTF. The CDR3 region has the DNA TGTGCCAGCACCCTCCGGGGCCCTGGGGCCAACGTCCTGACTTTC.